Described below is a single T cell receptor (beta chain) sequence and its context. The sample belongs to a study of blood T cell repertoires in COVID-19. Study details: PBMCs, B-cell-depleted T cells, or T cells were the source of the cDNA or gDNA that made up the material.

Sequencing was performed with immunoSEQ multiplex PCR; in TCRdb, only in-frame clones are kept and a portion is missing. The sample holds 150,000 to 200,000 clones, 88% seen once. The ends lost 3 bases at V and 4 bases at J; junction bases unmatched: 3. The CDR3 runs to 14 residues. Germline V gene data show CDR1 as SNHLY and CDR2 as FYNNEI. Specimen: peripheral blood. This chain links TRBV2 with TRBJ1-1; 9 bases are a match to TRBD1. The sequence derives from a man in his sixties with acute or convalescent COVID-19. In nucleotides, the CDR3 is TGTGCCAGCAGTGAGACAGGGGGTCCCACTGAAGCTTTCTTT. This codes for CASSETGGPTEAFF.